The present entry profiles one TCR beta chain with its context. The source of the sample is a study of blood T cell repertoires in COVID-19. Produced via immunoSEQ multiplex PCR; TCRdb's table is partial and in-frame only. The sample yields about 45,000 clones, roughly 87% seen once. This receptor was identified in a woman of 80 years or more in a cohort sampled during active or convalescent COVID-19. Sequenced sample: peripheral blood.

The CDR3, as DNA: TGCGCCAGCAGCTTGAGTGGGGGCGGCGAGACCCAGTACTTC. Encoded protein: CASSLSGGGETQYF. The chain uses TRBV5-1 and TRBJ2-5; the D gene is possibly TRBD1 (6 bases). The V end was cut by 1 base, the J end by 5 bases, with 12 bases between. There are 14 residues in the CDR3. Germline CDR1 is SGHRS and CDR2 is YFSETQ. Drawing the rest from reference TRBV5-1 and TRBJ2-5, the complete variable domain is KAGVTQTPRYLIKTRGQQVTLSCSPISGHRSVSWYQQTPGQGLQFLFEYFSETQRNKGNFPGRFSGRQFSNSRSEMNVSTLELGDSALYLCASSLSGGGETQYFGPGTRLLVL.